These 29 T cell receptor beta chains were all obtained from the same sample, sequenced in a study of T cells in Graves' hyperthyroidism and ophthalmopathy (dated by TCRdb to the late 2010s). The library was produced with multiplex PCR. TCRdb names Illumina HiSeq 2000 as the instrument used. The TCR beta CDR3 regions were amplified from RNA transcripts. The first round of RT-PCR for the TCR CDR3 was performed with the HTBI primer set and the Qiagen OneStep RT-PCR kit. The public sequencing data were trimmed at Q25 with fastp and processed into clonotypes with MiXCR by TCRdb, which kept only in-frame beta chains. Rows with a matching CDR3 protein are joined into one entry that keeps the most common DNA and genes. In all, the sample holds about 840,000 distinct CDR3 sequences, and roughly 37% of those were seen once. The ten largest clones represent about 9% of the sample. The specimen sequenced was blood. The receptors derive from a man aged 18-30 years with Graves' hyperthyroidism.

This clonotype showed up many times. The V call is TRBV7-9, the J call TRBJ2-5, with TRBD2 as a possible D gene (6 bases). CDR1 and CDR2 (germline): SEHNR, FQNEAQ (reference sequence). Between the trimmed V and J ends, which lost 8 bases and 4 bases, there was a span of 11 bases. The length of the CDR3 is 12 residues. The CDR3 sequence is CASSREVETQYF. The CDR3 coding sequence is TGTGCCAGCTCCAGGGAGGTAGAGACCCAGTACTTC.

CDR3 in DNA: TGTGCCAGCTCCGGGACTGACGGTTATACCATATATTTT. Amino acid sequence: CASSGTDGYTIYF. The rearrangement joins TRBV6-4 to TRBJ1-3; TRBD1 might be the D (5 bases). V lost 8 bases to trimming and J lost 10 bases, with 18 bases between them. The CDR3 covers 13 residues. Germline V CDR1 and CDR2: MRHNA, SNTAGT.

On this clonotype itself: Since a much larger clone is just one base distant, this may be a read error. The chain employs TRBV2 and TRBJ1-5, with D possibly matching TRBD1 (5 bases). Germline lookup yields CDR1 SNHLY and CDR2 FYNNEI. There are 15 residues in the CDR3. V lost 4 bases and J lost 8, with 18 bases in between. CDR3 region: CASSGGTVLKEPQHF. The CDR3 region has the DNA TGTGCCAGCAGTGGGGGGACTGTCCTAAAAGAGCCCCAGCATTTT. The full variable domain, in which reference TRBV2 and TRBJ1-5 provide the parts outside the CDR3, is EPEVTQTPSHQVTQMGQEVILRCVPISNHLYFYWYRQILGQKVEFLVSFYNNEISEKSEIFDDQFSVERPDGSNFTLKIRSTKLEDSAMYFCASSGGTVLKEPQHFGDGTRLSIL.

This chain uses TRBV6-1 with TRBJ1-2; D is undetermined. Trimming left V 2 bases short and J 3 bases short, with 13 bases between. This CDR3 is built from 15 residues. Germline CDR1 is MNHNS and CDR2 is SASEGT. This CDR3 reads CASSELGTRDYGYTF. The CDR3 DNA is TGTGCCAGCAGTGAATTGGGAACGAGGGACTATGGCTACACCTTC.

This clonotype was detected only a few times. V usage is TRBV12-3 or TRBV12-4 and J usage is TRBJ1-1, with a weak D call TRBD1 (5 bases). The ends were cut back, 5 bases at V and 7 bases at J, with 14 bases in the middle. This CDR3 is 13 amino acids long. Written as DNA, the CDR3 is TGTGCCAGCAGTCCCTGGGGGAACGGTGAAGCTTTCTTT. It codes for CASSPWGNGEAFF.

This clonotype came up a few times. The rearrangement joins TRBV10-3 to TRBJ1-5; D is unclear. This CDR3 is built from 12 residues. Germline V gene lookup returns CDR1 ENHRY and CDR2 SYGVKD. With 3 bases removed from V and 7 bases from J, the gap between germline ends came to 7 bases. In nucleotides, the CDR3 is TGTGCCATCAGTGACCCCGGACAGCCCCAGCATTTT. It specifies CAISDPGQPQHF.

The J gene is TRBJ2-5, the V gene TRBV11-1; 7 bases are shared with TRBD2. V dropped 5 bases and J dropped 2; count of bases not matched to a gene: 17. Germline V gene sequence: CDR1 SGHAT, CDR2 FQDESV (reference sequence). The CDR3 is 18 residues long. The CDR3 coding sequence is TGTGCCAGCAGCCCCTTCGCGGGAGAAGGGAGGGTACAAGAGACCCAGTACTTC. Translating gives CASSPFAGEGRVQETQYF.

A word on this clonotype: Possible read error: a much larger clone is one base away. The chain carries TRBV10-3 and TRBJ2-7; possible D gene TRBD2, 5 bases. The germline V and J ends were trimmed by 2 bases and 3 bases, with 14 bases remaining between them. CDR3 length equals 15 residues. The germline V gene has CDR1 ENHRY and CDR2 SYGVKD. This chain's CDR3 is CAISEGGSAYYEQYF. The CDR3 DNA is TGTGCCATCAGTGAGGGCGGGTCAGCTTACTACGAGCAGTACTTC.

J is TRBJ1-5 and V is TRBV6-5; D call uncertain. This CDR3 comprises 15 residues. The germline V gene encodes CDR1 MNHEY and CDR2 SVGAGI. Trimming shortened V by 2 bases and J by 0 bases, and 8 bases separated the two germline ends. CDR3 loop: CASSYGAFSNQPQHF. The CDR3 DNA reads as TGTGCCAGCAGTTACGGTGCCTTTAGCAATCAGCCCCAGCATTTT.

This chain connects TRBV7-9 to TRBJ2-7; TRBD1 matches 9 bases. This CDR3 is 15 amino acids long. Per the germline V gene, CDR1 is SEHNR and CDR2 is FQNEAQ (reference sequence). Germline trimming cut 4 bases from V and 3 bases from J; bases unmatched to any gene: 7. The CDR3 loop reads CASSSPGQGIYEQYF. CDR3 sequence (DNA): TGTGCCAGCAGCTCACCGGGACAGGGTATCTACGAGCAGTACTTC. Using reference TRBV7-9 and TRBJ2-7 for the parts outside the CDR3, the full variable domain is DTGVSQNPRHKITKRGQNVTFRCDPISEHNRLYWYRQTLGQGPEFLTYFQNEAQLEKSRLLSDRFSAERPKGSFSTLEIQRTEQGDSAMYLCASSSPGQGIYEQYFGPGTRLTVT.

The genes are TRBV6-5 and TRBJ1-5; D might be TRBD1 (5 bases). The germline V and J ends were trimmed by 6 bases and 3 bases, with 9 bases remaining between them. The CDR3 totals 13 residues. The germline gives CDR1 MNHEY, CDR2 SVGAGI. The CDR3 DNA reads TGTGCCAGCAGCTGGACACTCAATCAGCCCCAGCATTTT. It codes for CASSWTLNQPQHF.

Only a few counts were recorded for this clonotype. This chain joins TRBV5-4 and TRBJ1-6; 7 bases are shared with TRBD1. V lost 5 bases, J lost 7 bases, and 6 bases stayed unmatched. This CDR3 has 14 amino acids. CDR1 SGHNT and CDR2 YYREEE come from the germline V gene (reference sequence). Here the CDR3 reads CASSNRDSNSPLHF. The CDR3 DNA is TGTGCCAGCAGTAACCGGGACAGCAATTCACCCCTCCACTTT.

This clonotype was seen only a few times. This sequence joins TRBV7-8 and TRBJ2-7, with D possibly called TRBD1 or TRBD2 (6 bases each). The CDR3 spans 15 residues. Trimming pared 5 bases from V and 0 bases from J, leaving 14 bases between. CDR1 and CDR2 (germline): SGHVS, FQNEAQ. CDR3 in DNA: TGTGCCAGCAGCCGGAGGGGGACAAACTCCTACGAGCAGTACTTC. Translating it yields CASSRRGTNSYEQYF.

The V and J genes are TRBV29-1 and TRBJ1-1, with 10 nucleotides matching TRBD1. Looked up from germline, CDR1 is SQVTM and CDR2 is ANQGSEA. V trimming: 3 bases; J trimming: 4 bases; junction bases outside the gene matches: 2. This CDR3 is 13 amino acids long. The CDR3 loop is CSVERTGGTEAFF. CDR3 bases: TGCAGCGTTGAGAGGACAGGGGGCACTGAAGCTTTCTTT.

At least ten counts were recorded for this clonotype. The rearrangement links TRBV4-1 to TRBJ1-4; 8 bases agree with TRBD1. The V and J ends lost 5 bases and 13 bases, in that order; junction bases with no gene match: 6. Germline CDR1 and CDR2: MGHRA and YSYEKL. The CDR3 totals 12 residues. In nucleotides, the CDR3 is TGCGCCAGCAGCGGACAGGGCAAGTCACTGTTTTTT. It specifies CASSGQGKSLFF.

This clonotype occurred a few times. The chain carries TRBV19 and TRBJ2-5, with D perhaps matching TRBD2 (7 bases). Germline V gene data show CDR1 as LNHDA and CDR2 as SQIVND (reference sequence). There are 15 residues in the CDR3. The V and J ends lost 4 bases and 4 bases respectively, with 16 bases between them. The DNA for the CDR3 is TGTGCCAGTAGTAGTGTATTTGCGGGGGCAGAGACCCAGTACTTC. The encoded protein is CASSSVFAGAETQYF.

The table lists this clonotype with a few counts. This chain joins TRBV7-2 and TRBJ1-5; the match to TRBD1 covers 8 bases. V was clipped by 5 bases and J by 5 bases; unmatched bases: 14. Germline values: CDR1 SGHTA, CDR2 FQGNSA. The CDR3 has 17 residues. Written as DNA, the CDR3 is TGTGCCAGCAGCCACCGTCCGGGACAGGACTTTCATCAGCCCCAGCATTTT. It is translated as CASSHRPGQDFHQPQHF.

V usage is TRBV9 and J usage is TRBJ2-5; 10 bases are shared with TRBD1. The CDR3 runs 14 residues. After removal of 8 bases from V and 2 bases from J, the junction contained 6 bases not matched to a gene. Germline lookup yields CDR1 SGDLS and CDR2 YYNGEE. The CDR3 protein is CASVGDRGQETQYF. DNA of the CDR3: TGTGCCAGTGTGGGGGACAGGGGACAAGAGACCCAGTACTTC.

The chain carries TRBV12-3 or TRBV12-4 and TRBJ2-3; no firm D call. The CDR3 consists of 12 residues. Trimming left V 6 bases short and J 2 bases short, with 6 bases between. The DNA of the CDR3 is TGTGCCAGCAGCCCCTCCACAGATACGCAGTATTTT. This translates into CASSPSTDTQYF.

There are many counts of this clonotype. This chain links TRBV19 with TRBJ1-5, with TRBD1 matching 7 bases. The germline V gene has CDR1 LNHDA and CDR2 SQIVND (reference sequence). The length of the CDR3 is 14 residues. V was pared by 5 bases and J by 3 bases, with 4 bases of the junction left unmatched. CDR3 protein: CASSRQGTNQPQHF. Written as DNA, the CDR3 is TGTGCCAGTAGTCGACAGGGTACCAATCAGCCCCAGCATTTT.

Of note for this clonotype: A clone one base away is much larger, so this may be a read error. This sequence joins TRBV11-1 and TRBJ2-7; possibly TRBD1 or TRBD2 for D (5 bases each). V shed 0 bases and J shed 0 bases, with 15 bases lying between them. Germline V gene data show CDR1 as SGHAT and CDR2 as FQDESV (reference sequence). The CDR3 has 17 amino acids. The CDR3 DNA follows: TGTGCCAGCAGCTTAGCGACTTCCGGGACCGTCTCCTACGAGCAGTACTTC. Its protein is CASSLATSGTVSYEQYF.

The sample holds many counts of this clonotype. The chain is built from TRBV24-1 and TRBJ2-5; 7 nucleotides align to TRBD1. V lost 3 bases to trimming and J lost 5 bases; unmatched junction nucleotides: 5. This CDR3 contains 14 residues. Germline V gene lookup returns CDR1 KGHDR and CDR2 SFDVKD. The CDR3 region has the DNA TGTGCCACCAGTGATCCCAGGGGGTTTGAGACCCAGTACTTC. This sequence encodes CATSDPRGFETQYF.

This chain uses TRBV19 with TRBJ2-5; D is tentatively TRBD1 or TRBD2 (7 bases each). Germline-derived CDR1 and CDR2 are LNHDA and SQIVND (reference sequence). Between the trimmed V and J ends, which lost 6 bases and 7 bases, there was a span of 24 bases. The CDR3 is made up of 16 amino acids. The CDR3 DNA reads TGTGCCAGTAGCACCCGTGCCAGGGGGGGGTGGAGGACCCAGTACTTC. Translated, it gives CASSTRARGGWRTQYF.

CDR3 in amino acids: CASTTSGGETQYF. CDR3 DNA sequence: TGTGCCAGCACGACTAGCGGGGGAGAGACCCAGTACTTC. The gene calls are TRBV25-1 and TRBJ2-5; 12 bases map to TRBD2. The CDR3 covers 13 residues. The V gene end was trimmed by 7 bases and the J gene end by 4 bases; junction bases not matched to a gene: 1. The germline V gene encodes CDR1 MGHDK and CDR2 SYGVNS.

This clonotype was recorded at least ten times. The V gene is TRBV7-8, the J gene TRBJ2-6; D tentatively fits TRBD1 or TRBD2 (5 bases each). This CDR3 has 14 residues. Germline V gene data show CDR1 as SGHVS and CDR2 as FQNEAQ. Trimming removed 8 bases at V and 2 bases at J, with 10 bases between. CDR3 loop: CASGTDPGANVLTF. In DNA form, the CDR3 reads TGTGCCAGCGGGACGGACCCTGGGGCCAACGTCCTGACTTTC. The full variable domain, in which reference TRBV7-8 and TRBJ2-6 provide the parts outside the CDR3, is GAGVSQSPRYKVAKRGQDVALRCDPISGHVSLFWYQQALGQGPEFLTYFQNEAQLDKSGLPSDRFFAERPEGSVSTLKIQRTQQEDSAVYLCASGTDPGANVLTFGAGSRLTVL.

This clonotype was counted a few times. The chain recombines TRBV10-3 with TRBJ2-7; 7 nucleotides line up with TRBD2. Germline assignment: CDR1 ENHRY and CDR2 SYGVKD. The CDR3 totals 16 residues. The ends lost 5 bases at V and 0 bases at J; junction bases unmatched: 10. Here the CDR3 reads CAISSPTSASSYEQYF. As DNA, the CDR3 is TGTGCCATCAGTTCCCCCACTAGCGCCAGCTCCTACGAGCAGTACTTC.

The chain is built from TRBV7-2 and TRBJ2-5, with 9 bases that match TRBD2. The CDR3 consists of 18 residues. Trimming took 1 base from V and 5 from J; bases not matched to a gene: 14. Germline V gene sequence: CDR1 SGHTA, CDR2 FQGNSA. CDR3 sequence (DNA): TGTGCCAGCAGCTTAGAGACTGCCAGCGGGAGGCGGGACGAGACCCAGTACTTC. It codes for CASSLETASGRRDETQYF.

The genes are TRBV19 and TRBJ1-4; 7 bases are a match to TRBD1. V lost 7 bases and J lost 8; bases outside the gene matches: 10. The CDR3 is made up of 14 amino acids. The germline CDR1 and CDR2 sequences are LNHDA and SQIVND (reference sequence). CDR3 loop: CASTNQGEVEKLFF. Here the CDR3 DNA reads TGTGCCAGTACCAATCAGGGGGAAGTCGAAAAACTGTTTTTT. Drawing the rest from reference TRBV19 and TRBJ1-4, the complete variable domain is DGGITQSPKYLFRKEGQNVTLSCEQNLNHDAMYWYRQDPGQGLRLIYYSQIVNDFQKGDIAEGYSVSREKKESFPLTVTSAQKNPTAFYLCASTNQGEVEKLFFGSGTQLSVL.

This clonotype has more than one count but fewer than ten. The chain links TRBV2 to TRBJ1-2; 9 bases match TRBD1. Per germline, CDR1 SNHLY and CDR2 FYNNEI. J was trimmed by 0 bases and V by 3 bases; bases with no gene match: 11. This CDR3 comprises 18 residues. The CDR3 loop is CASSEEAGTGSSNYGYTF. For the CDR3, the DNA is TGTGCCAGCAGTGAGGAGGCGGGGACAGGGTCCTCTAACTATGGCTACACCTTC.